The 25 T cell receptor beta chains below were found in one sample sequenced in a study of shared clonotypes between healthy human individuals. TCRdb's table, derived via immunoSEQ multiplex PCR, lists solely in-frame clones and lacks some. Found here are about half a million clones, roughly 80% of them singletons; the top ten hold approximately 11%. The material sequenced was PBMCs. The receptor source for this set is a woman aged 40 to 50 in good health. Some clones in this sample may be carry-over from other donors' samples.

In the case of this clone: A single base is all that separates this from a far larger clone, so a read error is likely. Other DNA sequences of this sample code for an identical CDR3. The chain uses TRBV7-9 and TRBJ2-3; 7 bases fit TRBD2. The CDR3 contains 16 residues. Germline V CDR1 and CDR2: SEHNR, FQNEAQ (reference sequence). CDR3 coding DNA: TGTGCCAGCAGCTCTGGACTAGGTATGATGGCGGATACTCAGTATTTT. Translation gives CASSSGLGMMADTQYF.

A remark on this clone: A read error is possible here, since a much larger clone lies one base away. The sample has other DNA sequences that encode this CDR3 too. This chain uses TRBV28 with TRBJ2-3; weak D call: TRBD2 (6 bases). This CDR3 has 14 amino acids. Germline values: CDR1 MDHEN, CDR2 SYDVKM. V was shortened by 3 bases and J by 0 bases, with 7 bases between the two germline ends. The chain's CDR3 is CASSFGGSTDTQYF. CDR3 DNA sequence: TGTGCCAGCAGTTTCGGGGGAAGCACAGATACGCAGTATTTT.

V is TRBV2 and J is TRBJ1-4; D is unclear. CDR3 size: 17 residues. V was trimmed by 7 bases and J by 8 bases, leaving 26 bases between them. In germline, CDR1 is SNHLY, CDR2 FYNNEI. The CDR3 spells CASTPWRVSPLWEKLFF. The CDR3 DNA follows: TGTGCCAGCACTCCCTGGAGGGTGAGCCCTCTATGGGAAAAACTGTTTTTT.

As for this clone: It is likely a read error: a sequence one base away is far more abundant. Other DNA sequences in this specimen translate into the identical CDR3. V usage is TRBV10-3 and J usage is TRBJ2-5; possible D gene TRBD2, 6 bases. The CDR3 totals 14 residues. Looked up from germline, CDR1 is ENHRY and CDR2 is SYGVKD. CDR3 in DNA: TGTGCAATCCGGGATAGCGGTCGAAGGGAGACCCAGTACTTC. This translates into CAIRDSGRRETQYF.

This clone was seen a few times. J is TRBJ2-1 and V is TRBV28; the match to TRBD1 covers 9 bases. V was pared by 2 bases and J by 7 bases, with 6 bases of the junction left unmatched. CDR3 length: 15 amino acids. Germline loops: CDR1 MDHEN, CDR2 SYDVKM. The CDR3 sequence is CASSLPGTGWNEQFF. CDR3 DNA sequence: TGTGCCAGCAGTTTACCGGGGACAGGGTGGAATGAGCAGTTCTTC. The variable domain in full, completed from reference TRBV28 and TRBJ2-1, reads DVKVTQSSRYLVKRTGEKVFLECVQDMDHENMFWYRQDPGLGLRLIYFSYDVKMKEKGDIPEGYSVSREKKERFSLILESASTNQTSMYLCASSLPGTGWNEQFFGPGTRLTVL.

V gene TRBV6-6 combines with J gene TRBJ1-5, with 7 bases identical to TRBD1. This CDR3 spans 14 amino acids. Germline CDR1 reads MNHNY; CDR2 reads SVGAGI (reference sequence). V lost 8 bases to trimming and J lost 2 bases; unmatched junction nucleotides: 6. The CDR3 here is CASCAGTGNQPQHF. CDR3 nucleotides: TGTGCCAGCTGCGCCGGGACAGGCAATCAGCCCCAGCATTTT.

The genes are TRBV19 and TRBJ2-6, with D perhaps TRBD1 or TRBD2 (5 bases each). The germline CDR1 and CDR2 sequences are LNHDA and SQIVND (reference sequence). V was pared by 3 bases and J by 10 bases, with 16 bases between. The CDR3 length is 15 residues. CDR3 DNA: TGTGCCAGTAGTATGGGGACCCTCGGGCGTAACGTCCTGACTTTC. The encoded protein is CASSMGTLGRNVLTF.

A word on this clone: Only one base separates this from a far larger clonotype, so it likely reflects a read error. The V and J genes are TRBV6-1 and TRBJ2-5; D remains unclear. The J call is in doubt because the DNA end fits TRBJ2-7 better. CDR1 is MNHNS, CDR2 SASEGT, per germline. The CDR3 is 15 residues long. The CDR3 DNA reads TGTGCCAGCAGTGAAGCAGCCTATTATGTCTACGAGCAGTACTTC. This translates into CASSEAAYYVYEQYF.

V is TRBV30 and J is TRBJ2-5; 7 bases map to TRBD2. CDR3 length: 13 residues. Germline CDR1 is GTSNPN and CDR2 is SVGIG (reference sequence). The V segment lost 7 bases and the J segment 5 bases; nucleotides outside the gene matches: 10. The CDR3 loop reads CASRLAAGETQYF. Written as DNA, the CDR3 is TGTGCCTCCAGACTAGCCGCCGGGGAGACCCAGTACTTC. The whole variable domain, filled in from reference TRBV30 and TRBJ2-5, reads SQTIHQWPATLVQPVGSPLSLECTVEGTSNPNLYWYRQAAGRGLQLLFYSVGIGQISSEVPQNLSASRPQDRQFILSSKKLLLSDSGFYLCASRLAAGETQYFGPGTRLLVL.

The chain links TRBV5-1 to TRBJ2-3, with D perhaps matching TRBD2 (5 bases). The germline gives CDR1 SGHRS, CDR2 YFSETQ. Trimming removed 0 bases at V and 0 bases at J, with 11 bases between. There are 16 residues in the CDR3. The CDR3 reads CASSLVGRASTDTQYF. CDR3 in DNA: TGCGCCAGCAGCTTGGTCGGGCGGGCGAGCACAGATACGCAGTATTTT.

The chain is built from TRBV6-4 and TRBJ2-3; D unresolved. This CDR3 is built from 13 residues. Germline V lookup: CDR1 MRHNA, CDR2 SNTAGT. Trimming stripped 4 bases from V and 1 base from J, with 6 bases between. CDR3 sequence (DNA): TGTGCCAGCAGTGCCACCCGCACAGATACGCAGTATTTT. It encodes CASSATRTDTQYF.

The CDR3: CASSSTLWGDPDTQYF. The DNA for the CDR3 is TGTGCCAGCAGTTCCACCCTTTGGGGCGATCCAGATACGCAGTATTTT. The rearrangement links TRBV28 to TRBJ2-3, with D tentatively TRBD1 (5 bases). The V end lost 4 bases, the J end lost 4 bases, and 18 bases lay between the germline ends. This CDR3 spans 16 amino acids. The germline V gene encodes CDR1 MDHEN and CDR2 SYDVKM.

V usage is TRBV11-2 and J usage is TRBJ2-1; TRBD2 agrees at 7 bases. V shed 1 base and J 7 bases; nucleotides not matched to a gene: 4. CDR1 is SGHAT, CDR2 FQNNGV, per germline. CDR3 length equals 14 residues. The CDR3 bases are TGTGCCAGCAGCTTAGGCGGGAGCTTGAATGAGCAGTTCTTC. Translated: CASSLGGSLNEQFF.

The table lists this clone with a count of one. As DNA, the CDR3 is TGTGCCAGCAGTTCCCCCATGGGGGATGAGCAGTTCTTC. It specifies CASSSPMGDEQFF. This chain joins TRBV28 and TRBJ2-1; either TRBD1 or TRBD2 may supply D (5 bases each). Germline loops: CDR1 MDHEN, CDR2 SYDVKM. With 4 bases removed from V and 8 bases from J, the gap between germline ends came to 12 bases. The CDR3 extends over 13 amino acids. Full variable domain (missing parts from reference TRBV28 and TRBJ2-1): DVKVTQSSRYLVKRTGEKVFLECVQDMDHENMFWYRQDPGLGLRLIYFSYDVKMKEKGDIPEGYSVSREKKERFSLILESASTNQTSMYLCASSSPMGDEQFFGPGTRLTVL.

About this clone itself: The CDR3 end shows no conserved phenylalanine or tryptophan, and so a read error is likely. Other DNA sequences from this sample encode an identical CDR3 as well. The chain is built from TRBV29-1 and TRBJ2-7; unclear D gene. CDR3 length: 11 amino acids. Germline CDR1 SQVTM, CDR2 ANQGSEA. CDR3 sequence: CSVDSGYEQYL. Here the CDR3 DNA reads TGCAGTGTTGATTCGGGTTACGAGCAGTACTTA.

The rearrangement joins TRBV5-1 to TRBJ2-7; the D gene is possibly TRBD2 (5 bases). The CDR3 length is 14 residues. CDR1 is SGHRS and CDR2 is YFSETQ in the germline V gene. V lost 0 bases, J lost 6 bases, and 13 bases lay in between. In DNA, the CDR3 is TGCGCCAGCAGCTTGGTACGGGAAGATGGCGAGCAGTACTTC. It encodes CASSLVREDGEQYF.

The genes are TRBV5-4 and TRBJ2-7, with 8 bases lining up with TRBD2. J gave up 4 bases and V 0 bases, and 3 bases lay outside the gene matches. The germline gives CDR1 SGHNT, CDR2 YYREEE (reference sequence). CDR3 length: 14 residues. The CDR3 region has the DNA TGTGCCAGCAGCTTGGACGGGAGGGGTTACGAGCAGTACTTC. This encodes CASSLDGRGYEQYF. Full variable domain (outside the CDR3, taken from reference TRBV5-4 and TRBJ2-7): ETGVTQSPTHLIKTRGQQVTLRCSSQSGHNTVSWYQQALGQGPQFIFQYYREEENGRGNFPPRFSGLQFPNYSSELNVNALELDDSALYLCASSLDGRGYEQYFGPGTRLTVT.

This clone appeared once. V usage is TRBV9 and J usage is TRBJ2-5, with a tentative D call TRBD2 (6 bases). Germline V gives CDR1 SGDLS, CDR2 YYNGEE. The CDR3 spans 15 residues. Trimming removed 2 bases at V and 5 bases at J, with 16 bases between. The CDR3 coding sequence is TGTGCCAGCAGCGTTAGCGGCAGTATCGGGGAGACCCAGTACTTC. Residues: CASSVSGSIGETQYF.

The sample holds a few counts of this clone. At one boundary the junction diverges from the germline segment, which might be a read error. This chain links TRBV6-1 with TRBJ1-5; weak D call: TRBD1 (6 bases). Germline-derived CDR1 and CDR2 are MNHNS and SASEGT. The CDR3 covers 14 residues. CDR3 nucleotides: TGTGCCAGCAGCGAAGGGGGGGGCAATCAGCCCCAGCATTTT. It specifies CASSEGGGNQPQHF.

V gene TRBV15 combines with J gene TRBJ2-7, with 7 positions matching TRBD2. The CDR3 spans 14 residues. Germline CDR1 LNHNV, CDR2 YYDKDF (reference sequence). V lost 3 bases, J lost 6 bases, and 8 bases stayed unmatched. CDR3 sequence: CATSRGGRVPEQYF. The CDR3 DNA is TGTGCCACCAGCAGGGGCGGGAGAGTCCCCGAGCAGTACTTC.

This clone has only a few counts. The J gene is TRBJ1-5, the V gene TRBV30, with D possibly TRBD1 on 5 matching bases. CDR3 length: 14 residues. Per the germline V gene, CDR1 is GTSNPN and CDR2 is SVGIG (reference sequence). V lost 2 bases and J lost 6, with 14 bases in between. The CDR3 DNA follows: TGTGCCTGGAGTCCAAACATCGGGGGTCAGCCCCAGCATTTT. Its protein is CAWSPNIGGQPQHF.

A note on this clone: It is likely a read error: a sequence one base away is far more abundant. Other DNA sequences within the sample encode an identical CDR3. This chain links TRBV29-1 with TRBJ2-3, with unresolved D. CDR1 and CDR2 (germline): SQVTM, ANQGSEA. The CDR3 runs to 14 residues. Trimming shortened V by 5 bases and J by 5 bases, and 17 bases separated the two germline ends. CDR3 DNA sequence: TGCAGCGTTTTCGGTGGTCCTGAGGTAGATACGCAGTATTTT. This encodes CSVFGGPEVDTQYF.

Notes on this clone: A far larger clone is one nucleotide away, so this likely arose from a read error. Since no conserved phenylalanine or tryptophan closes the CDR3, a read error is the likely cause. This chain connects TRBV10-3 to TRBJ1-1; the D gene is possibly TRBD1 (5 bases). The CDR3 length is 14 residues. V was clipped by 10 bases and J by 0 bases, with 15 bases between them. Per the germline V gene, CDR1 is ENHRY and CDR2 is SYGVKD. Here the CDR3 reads CATLGQGMNTEAFS. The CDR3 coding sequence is TGTGCCACCCTAGGGCAGGGAATGAACACTGAAGCTTTCTCT.

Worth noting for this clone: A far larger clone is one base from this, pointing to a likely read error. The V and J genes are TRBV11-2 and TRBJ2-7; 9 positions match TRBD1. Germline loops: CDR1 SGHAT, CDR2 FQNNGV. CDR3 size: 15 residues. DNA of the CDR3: TGTGCCGGCAGCCGCGGACAGGGGATGCCCTACGAGCAGTACTTC. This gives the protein CAGSRGQGMPYEQYF.

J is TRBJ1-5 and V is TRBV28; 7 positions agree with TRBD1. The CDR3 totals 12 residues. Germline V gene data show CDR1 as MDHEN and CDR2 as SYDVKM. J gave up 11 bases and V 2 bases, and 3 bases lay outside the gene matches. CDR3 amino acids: CASSLTDRTQHF. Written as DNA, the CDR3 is TGTGCCAGCAGTTTAACGGACAGGACCCAGCATTTT.